A selection of T cell receptor beta chains follows, all from one sample in a study of blood T cell repertoires in COVID-19. The method was immunoSEQ multiplex PCR; TCRdb's version includes in-frame clones alone and lacks a portion of them. The table shows around 190,000 clones, with almost 90% occurring only once. The sample comprised peripheral blood. The receptors derive from a man aged 18 to 29 with active or convalescent COVID-19. Both conserved end residues are part of each CDR3. The D gene is left open where the match is weak. Clone size is not always given. Where it is, it says once, few, many or a class for expanded clones.

J gene | clone size | V gene | D gene | CDR3 DNA | CDR3 protein
TRBJ1-1 | - | TRBV30 | - | TGTGCCTGGGACGGGAGCTGGACTGAAGCTTTCTTT | CAWDGSWTEAFF
TRBJ1-4 | - | TRBV28 | TRBD1 | TGTGCCAGCAGTAGCGGACAGGATAATGAAAAACTGTTTTTT | CASSSGQDNEKLFF
TRBJ2-5 | - | TRBV25-1 | - | TGTGCCAGCAGTGAATTCGGCAGGGAGACCCAGTACTTC | CASSEFGRETQYF
TRBJ2-3 | - | TRBV6-1 | TRBD2 | TGTGCCAGCAGTGAAGAACCGGGGGGGACAGATACGCAGTATTTT | CASSEEPGGTDTQYF
TRBJ1-3 | - | TRBV18 | - | TGTGCCAGCTCAAAGAGCTATTCTGGAAACACCATATATTTT | CASSKSYSGNTIYF
TRBJ1-1 | - | TRBV6-5 | TRBD1 | TGTGCCAGCAGGGACAGGGGGCGGGCATCTGAAGCTTTCTTT | CASRDRGRASEAFF
TRBJ1-5 | - | TRBV6-2/TRBV6-3 | TRBD1 | TGTGCCAGCAGTTACCGACAGGGCGGGCAGCCCCAGCATTTT | CASSYRQGGQPQHF
TRBJ2-7 | - | TRBV7-9 | TRBD1 | TGTGCCACCCAACGGGGACAGGGGACGACCGAGCAGTACTTC | CATQRGQGTTEQYF
TRBJ1-4 | - | TRBV30 | TRBD1 | TGTGCCTGGAGCCCCCCAGGGGGTAATGAAAAACTGTTTTTT | CAWSPPGGNEKLFF
TRBJ1-1 | - | TRBV5-1 | - | TGCGCCAGCAGCAAAACCCAGGGTTGGAACACTGAAGCTTTCTTT | CASSKTQGWNTEAFF
TRBJ1-5 | medium-sized | TRBV6-5 | TRBD1 | TGTGCCAGCAGCCTAGGGACAGGTAGGCAGCCCCAGCATTTT | CASSLGTGRQPQHF
TRBJ2-5 | - | TRBV5-4 | TRBD1 | TGTGCCAGCAGCTTGAGCCGGGACAGGGGGTCAGAGACCCAGTACTTC | CASSLSRDRGSETQYF
TRBJ2-2 | - | TRBV29-1 | - | TGCAGCGTTGTTTCTGGAGCCGGCGGTACGAACACCGGGGAGCTGTTTTTT | CSVVSGAGGTNTGELFF
TRBJ2-1 | - | TRBV10-3 | - | TGTGCCATCCGGAGACTAGGCGTATACAATGAGCAGTTCTTC | CAIRRLGVYNEQFF
TRBJ1-4 | - | TRBV7-9 | - | TGTGCCAGCAGCTTAGCGCTGGCAGGAATTAATGAAAAACTGTTTTTT | CASSLALAGINEKLFF
TRBJ1-1 | - | TRBV5-1 | - | TGCGCCAGCAGCCCTCTCCAGGGTCTGAACACTGAAGCTTTCTTT | CASSPLQGLNTEAFF
TRBJ1-2 | - | TRBV5-6 | - | TGTGCCAGCAGCTTGGTGGTGGGCCTCGATGGCTACACCTTC | CASSLVVGLDGYTF
TRBJ2-4 | - | TRBV12-5 | TRBD2 | TGTGCTAGTGGTTTTAGCGGGGTAAACATTCAGTACTTC | CASGFSGVNIQYF
TRBJ1-3 | - | TRBV5-1 | TRBD1 | TGCGCCAGCAGGGGACAGGGTATGGCTGGAAACACCATATATTTT | CASRGQGMAGNTIYF
TRBJ1-2 | - | TRBV7-9 | - | TGTGCCAGCAGCGGGTGGTCCAGCTCGGGAGGGAACTATGGCTACACCTTC | CASSGWSSSGGNYGYTF
TRBJ1-1 | - | TRBV19 | TRBD1 | TGTGCCAGTAGTATCGACAGGGGTCACACTGAAGCTTTCTTT | CASSIDRGHTEAFF
TRBJ1-1 | few | TRBV5-8 | - | TGTGCCAGCAGCTTGATAAACACTGAAGCTTTCTTT | CASSLINTEAFF
TRBJ2-7 | - | TRBV6-5 | - | TGTGCCAGCAGTTACGCAGAATCCTACGAGCAGTACTTC | CASSYAESYEQYF
TRBJ2-7 | - | TRBV3-1/TRBV3-2 | TRBD1 | TGTGCCAGCAGCCAACGGACAGGTTTGCGGGAGCAGTACTTC | CASSQRTGLREQYF
TRBJ1-2 | - | TRBV7-2 | TRBD1 | TGTGCCAGCAGCTTACGTAGAACAGGGGGCGGGGGCTACACCTTC | CASSLRRTGGGGYTF
TRBJ2-3 | - | TRBV15 | - | TGTGCCACCAGCAGAACATTTACAGATACGCAGTATTTT | CATSRTFTDTQYF
TRBJ2-5 | once | TRBV5-1 | TRBD1 | TGCGCCAGCAGCCCTCGGACAGGGGGCTTGGAGACCCAGTACTTC | CASSPRTGGLETQYF
TRBJ2-5 | - | TRBV5-4 | - | TGTGCCAGCAGCTTCACAGCCCAAGAGACCCAGTACTTC | CASSFTAQETQYF
TRBJ1-2 | - | TRBV2 | - | TGTGCCAGCAGTGGGGGGCCACCTGGCTACACCTTC | CASSGGPPGYTF
TRBJ1-6 | - | TRBV23-1 | - | TGCGCCAGCAGTCGTACAGGCAATTCACCCCTCCACTTT | CASSRTGNSPLHF
TRBJ1-2 | - | TRBV11-2 | TRBD1 | TGTGCCAGCAGCTTAGTCCCCGTAGCCGACAGGGACTATGGCTACACCTTC | CASSLVPVADRDYGYTF
TRBJ1-1 | - | TRBV19 | TRBD1 | TGTGCCAGTAGATCTCCGGGACAGATGAACACTGAAGCTTTCTTT | CASRSPGQMNTEAFF
TRBJ2-1 | - | TRBV5-1 | - | TGCGCCAGCAGCGCAAGGGGTGATGAGCAGTTCTTC | CASSARGDEQFF
TRBJ1-3 | - | TRBV19 | - | TGTGCCAGTTCTACCGGGTCCAACTCTGGAAACACCATATATTTT | CASSTGSNSGNTIYF
TRBJ1-2 | - | TRBV19 | - | TGTGCCAGTACGCGCTCCGGGATGGTCTATGGCTACACCTTC | CASTRSGMVYGYTF
TRBJ1-1 | - | TRBV7-9 | TRBD1 | TGTGCCAGCAGCCTGGGACAGGGGAGCACTGAAGCTTTCTTT | CASSLGQGSTEAFF
TRBJ1-1 | - | TRBV6-5 | TRBD1 | TGTGCCAGCAGACTAAACAGGGGTTTGAACACTGAAGCTTTCTTT | CASRLNRGLNTEAFF
TRBJ2-1 | few | TRBV11-3 | TRBD2 | TGTGCCAGCACAGAAGGACTAGCGTCTTACAATGAGCAGTTCTTC | CASTEGLASYNEQFF
TRBJ2-5 | - | TRBV29-1 | - | TGCAGCGTCGCTAAGACAGGAAACCAAGAGACCCAGTACTTC | CSVAKTGNQETQYF
TRBJ1-2 | - | TRBV12-3/TRBV12-4 | - | TGTGCCAGCAGTTTACGACAGTATGGCTACACCTTC | CASSLRQYGYTF
TRBJ1-1 | - | TRBV19 | TRBD1 | TGTGCCAGTAGTAGACTAGGGACAGGTTCGAACACTGAAGCTTTCTTT | CASSRLGTGSNTEAFF
TRBJ2-7 | - | TRBV5-1 | TRBD1 | TGCGCCAGCAGCCAAGGACAGGGAGTTGGCGAGCAGTACTTC | CASSQGQGVGEQYF
TRBJ1-5 | - | TRBV5-1 | - | TGCGCCAGCAGCTTGTTCGGGGGTAGCAATCAGCCCCAGCATTTT | CASSLFGGSNQPQHF
TRBJ1-1 | - | TRBV7-2 | TRBD1 | TGTGCCAGCAGCTTTGTCACAGGGGGCACTGAAGCTTTCTTT | CASSFVTGGTEAFF
TRBJ2-7 | - | TRBV4-2 | TRBD1 | TGTGCCAGCAGCCAAAGACAGGGGGCCTACGAGCAGTACTTC | CASSQRQGAYEQYF
TRBJ1-1 | - | TRBV6-6 | TRBD1 | TGTGCCAGCAAAACAGGGGGCGAGGACACTGAAGCTTTCTTT | CASKTGGEDTEAFF
TRBJ1-2 | - | TRBV18 | - | TGTGCCAGCTCACCGGGCAGCCCCTTACATGGCTACACCTTC | CASSPGSPLHGYTF
TRBJ2-5 | - | TRBV5-1 | - | TGCGCCAGCAGCTTGTGGGGGGAGGAAGAGACCCAGTACTTC | CASSLWGEEETQYF
TRBJ1-1 | - | TRBV7-8 | TRBD1 | TGTGCCAGCAGACCCGGGACAGAGAACACTGAAGCTTTCTTT | CASRPGTENTEAFF
TRBJ2-1 | - | TRBV7-2 | TRBD2 | TGTGCCAGCAGCTTAGAAGCCCCTACTAGCGGCGAGCAGTTCTTC | CASSLEAPTSGEQFF
TRBJ1-1 | - | TRBV6-5 | TRBD1 | TGTGCCAGCAGACTAAGACAGGGGGCGTACACTGAAGCTTTCTTT | CASRLRQGAYTEAFF
TRBJ2-7 | many | TRBV7-2 | - | TGTGCCAGCAGCGTCGACACCAATGCCTACGAGCAGTACTTC | CASSVDTNAYEQYF
TRBJ1-4 | - | TRBV5-4 | TRBD1 | TGTGCCAGCAGCTTGGAGACAGGGTCAAATGAAAAACTGTTTTTT | CASSLETGSNEKLFF
TRBJ2-3 | - | TRBV2 | - | TGTGCCAGCAGCAACCTCGGGGGACCAGATACGCAGTATTTT | CASSNLGGPDTQYF